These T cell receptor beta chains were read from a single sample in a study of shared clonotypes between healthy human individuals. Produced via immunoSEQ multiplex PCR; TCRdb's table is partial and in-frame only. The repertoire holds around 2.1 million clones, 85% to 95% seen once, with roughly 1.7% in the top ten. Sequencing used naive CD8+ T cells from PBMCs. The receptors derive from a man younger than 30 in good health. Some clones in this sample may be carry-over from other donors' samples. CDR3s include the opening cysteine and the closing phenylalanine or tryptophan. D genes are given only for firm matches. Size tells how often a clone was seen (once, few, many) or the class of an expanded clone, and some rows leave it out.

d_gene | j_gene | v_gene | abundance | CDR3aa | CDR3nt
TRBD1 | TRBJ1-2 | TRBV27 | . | CASSIGQGAGGYTF | TGTGCCAGCAGTATAGGACAGGGGGCGGGTGGCTACACCTTC
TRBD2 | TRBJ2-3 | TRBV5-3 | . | CARSLEGLAHTDTQYF | TGTGCCAGAAGCTTGGAGGGACTAGCTCACACAGATACGCAGTATTTT
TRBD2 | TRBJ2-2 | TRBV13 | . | CASSMGLAGVAGELFF | TGTGCCAGCAGCATGGGACTAGCGGGAGTTGCCGGGGAGCTGTTTTTT
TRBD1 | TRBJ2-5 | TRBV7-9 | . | CASSTDRVRETQYF | TGTGCCAGCAGTACCGACAGGGTGAGAGAGACCCAGTACTTC
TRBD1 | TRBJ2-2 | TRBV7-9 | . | CASRDRGDTGELFF | TGTGCCAGCCGGGACAGGGGGGACACCGGGGAGCTGTTTTTT
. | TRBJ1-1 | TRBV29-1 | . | CSTPGPFYEAFF | TGCAGCACTCCTGGGCCTTTTTATGAAGCTTTCTTT
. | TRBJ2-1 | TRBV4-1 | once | CASSHPAEGPNNEQFF | TGCGCCAGCAGCCACCCCGCGGAGGGGCCCAACAATGAGCAGTTCTTC
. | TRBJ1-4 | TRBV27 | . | CASSLLWAEARTNEKLFF | TGTGCCAGCAGTTTATTGTGGGCGGAGGCGCGGACTAATGAAAAACTGTTTTTT
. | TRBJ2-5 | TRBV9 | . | CASSSHPGTQYF | TGTGCCAGCAGCTCCCACCCAGGGACCCAGTACTTC
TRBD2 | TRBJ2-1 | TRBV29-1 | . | CSVRPGGPYNEQFF | TGCAGCGTTCGCCCGGGGGGACCCTACAATGAGCAGTTCTTC
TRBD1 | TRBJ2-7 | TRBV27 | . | CASGETGGIHEQYF | TGTGCCAGCGGTGAGACAGGGGGAATCCACGAGCAGTACTTC
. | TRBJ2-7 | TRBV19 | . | CASSIDLPHAASPAYEQYF | TGTGCCAGTAGTATAGATCTCCCCCACGCAGCATCTCCCGCCTACGAGCAGTACTTC
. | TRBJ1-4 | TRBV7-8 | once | CASSSRTDNNEKLFF | TGTGCCAGCAGCTCTCGGACGGACAATAATGAAAAACTGTTTTTT
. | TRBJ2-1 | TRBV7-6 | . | CASSLGRRDEQFF | TGTGCCAGCAGCTTAGGGCGGAGGGATGAGCAGTTCTTC
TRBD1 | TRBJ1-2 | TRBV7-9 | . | CASSDDPGQGVFGYTF | TGTGCCAGCAGCGACGATCCGGGACAGGGGGTTTTTGGCTACACCTTC
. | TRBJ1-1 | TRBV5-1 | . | CASSLESRRADTEAFF | TGCGCCAGCAGCTTGGAAAGTAGAAGGGCTGACACTGAAGCTTTCTTT
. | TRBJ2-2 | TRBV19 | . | CASSDIWSGSSANTGELFF | TGTGCCAGTAGCGATATATGGAGTGGGTCCTCCGCGAACACCGGGGAGCTGTTTTTT
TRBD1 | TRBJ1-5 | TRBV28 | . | CASLRGTEGNQPQHF | TGTGCCAGCCTAAGAGGGACAGAGGGCAATCAGCCCCAGCATTTT
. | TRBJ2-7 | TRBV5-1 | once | CASATRQSYEQYF | TGCGCCAGCGCGACCAGACAGTCCTACGAGCAGTACTTC
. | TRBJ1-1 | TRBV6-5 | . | CASSYRRNTEAFF | TGTGCCAGCAGTTATCGTCGGAACACTGAAGCTTTCTTT
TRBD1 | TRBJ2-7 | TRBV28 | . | CASRSGTGPSYEQYF | TGTGCCAGCAGATCCGGGACAGGGCCCTCCTACGAGCAGTACTTC
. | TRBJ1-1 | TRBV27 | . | CASSLTVHVNEAFF | TGTGCCAGCAGTTTAACCGTGCACGTCAATGAAGCTTTCTTT
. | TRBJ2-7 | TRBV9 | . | CASSVEGSSYEQYF | TGTGCCAGCAGCGTAGAGGGCAGCTCCTACGAGCAGTACTTC
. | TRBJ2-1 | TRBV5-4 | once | CASSLPSGGIGNEQFF | TGTGCCAGCAGTCTACCCTCCGGCGGGATCGGGAATGAGCAGTTCTTC
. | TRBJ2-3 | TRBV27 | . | CASAKGRFTDTQYF | TGTGCCAGTGCAAAGGGGAGGTTCACAGATACGCAGTATTTT
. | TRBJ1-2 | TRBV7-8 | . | CASSLAPGGIGYTF | TGTGCCAGCAGCTTGGCCCCTGGAGGGATTGGCTACACCTTC
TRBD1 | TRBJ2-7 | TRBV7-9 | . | CASSPDEDRGHEQYF | TGTGCCAGCAGCCCCGACGAGGACAGGGGACACGAGCAGTACTTC
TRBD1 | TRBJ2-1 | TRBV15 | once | CATSGQGDSYNEQFF | TGTGCCACCAGCGGGCAGGGGGACTCCTACAATGAGCAGTTCTTC
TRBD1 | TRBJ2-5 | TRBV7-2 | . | CASSPGQGKTQYF | TGTGCCAGCAGCCCGGGACAGGGTAAGACCCAGTACTTC
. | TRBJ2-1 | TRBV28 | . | CASSTPRLLSYNEQFF | TGTGCCAGCAGTACGCCGCGACTACTATCCTACAATGAGCAGTTCTTC
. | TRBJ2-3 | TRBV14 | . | CASSQDRVALYTQYF | TGTGCCAGCAGCCAAGACCGGGTTGCGCTGTATACGCAGTATTTT
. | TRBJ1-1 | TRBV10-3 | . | CAISEPMAPENTEAFF | TGTGCCATCAGTGAGCCTATGGCCCCAGAGAACACTGAAGCTTTCTTT
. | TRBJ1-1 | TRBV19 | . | CASSVTGTLNLEAFF | TGTGCCAGTAGTGTTACCGGGACACTCAACCTCGAAGCTTTCTTT
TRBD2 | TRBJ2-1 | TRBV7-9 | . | CASSSSGPYNEQFF | TGTGCCAGCAGCAGTAGCGGGCCTTACAATGAGCAGTTCTTC
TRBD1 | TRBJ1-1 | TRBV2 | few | CASSEDWAGTGRDTEAFF | TGTGCCAGCAGTGAAGATTGGGCCGGGACAGGTCGGGACACTGAAGCTTTCTTT
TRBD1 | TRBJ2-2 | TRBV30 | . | CAWSYGTGGSGELFF | TGTGCCTGGAGCTACGGGACAGGGGGGTCCGGGGAGCTGTTTTTT
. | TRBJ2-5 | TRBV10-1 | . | CASSEPKTGEGQETQYF | TGCGCCAGCAGTGAGCCGAAGACAGGGGAGGGACAAGAGACCCAGTACTTC
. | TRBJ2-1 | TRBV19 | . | CASSILRGGEQFF | TGTGCCAGTAGTATTCTTAGGGGTGGTGAGCAGTTCTTC
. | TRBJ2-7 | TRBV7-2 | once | CASSLMRLIGEQYF | TGTGCCAGCAGCTTAATGCGCCTAATCGGGGAGCAGTACTTC